This T cell receptor (beta chain) comes out of a study of radiation and T cells in renal cell carcinoma. There are 14 residues in the CDR3. The germline CDR1 and CDR2 sequences are SQVTM and ANQGSEA. The V and J ends lost 5 bases and 7 bases, in that order; junction bases with no gene match: 8. Assay used: immunoSEQ multiplex PCR; TCRdb lists only in-frame clones, some missing. This sample has about 130,000 clones, with about 88% found just once. Time point defined: baseline pretreatment blood. Documented treatment: 15 Gy SBRT to primary tumor, nephrectomy 4 weeks later. This TCR was recovered from a woman aged 50 to 60 with renal cell carcinoma. The chain is built from TRBV29-1 and TRBJ2-1, with TRBD2 matching over 10 bases. Source: blood, taken from a patient whose treatment included radiotherapy and nephrectomy. Here the CDR3 DNA reads TGCAGCGTTAAGTCGAGCGGGGGGGCAAATGAGCAGTTCTTC. Translated, it gives CSVKSSGGANEQFF.